Shown below are 5 T cell receptor beta chains from a single sample sequenced in a study of cytomegalovirus exposure and HLA in healthy donors. 60 Vbeta and 13 Jbeta primers were used in PCR. Clones were sequenced by immunoSEQ multiplex PCR, and TCRdb holds only the in-frame ones, with some missing. The table has 60,000 to 70,000 clones, approximately 74% seen once. The sequencing sample was made of PBMCs. These TCRs come from a man aged 35-49 years in good health and CMV-seropositive.

The chain carries TRBV13 and TRBJ2-2; D possibly corresponds to TRBD1 (5 bases). Germline lookup yields CDR1 PRHDT and CDR2 FYEKMQ (reference sequence). This CDR3 contains 14 residues. V lost 6 bases and J 0 bases, leaving 8 bases between the germline ends. CDR3 sequence reads: CASRTVANTGELFF. In DNA, the CDR3 is TGTGCCAGCAGGACAGTCGCGAACACCGGGGAGCTGTTTTTT.

CDR3 DNA sequence: TGTGCCAGCAGCTTTTGGGGGGCTAATGAAAAACTGTTTTTT. Its translation: CASSFWGANEKLFF. V usage is TRBV7-2 and J usage is TRBJ1-4; TRBD1 is a possible D gene (5 bases). CDR3 size: 14 residues. V shed 3 bases and J shed 3 bases, with 8 bases lying between them. In germline, CDR1 is SGHTA, CDR2 FQGNSA. Using reference TRBV7-2 and TRBJ1-4 for the parts outside the CDR3, the full variable domain is GAGVSQSPSNKVTEKGKDVELRCDPISGHTALYWYRQSLGQGLEFLIYFQGNSAPDKSGLPSDRFSAERTGGSVSTLTIQRTQQEDSAVYLCASSFWGANEKLFFGSGTQLSVL.

V and J are TRBV28 and TRBJ2-2, with D tentatively TRBD2 (7 bases). With 7 bases removed from V and 9 bases from J, the gap between germline ends came to 12 bases. The CDR3 sequence is 12 residues long. Germline CDR1 MDHEN, CDR2 SYDVKM. CDR3 nucleotide sequence: TGTGCCAGCATAACGGGGGGCCGGGAGCTGTTTTTT. Its protein product is CASITGGRELFF.

This clone is a singleton in its sample. The J gene is TRBJ2-7, the V gene TRBV11-2, with TRBD2 as a possible D gene (7 bases). With 1 base removed from V and 0 bases from J, the gap between germline ends came to 13 bases. Per germline, CDR1 SGHAT and CDR2 FQNNGV. The CDR3 is 16 residues long. CDR3 nucleotide sequence: TGTGCCAGCAGCTTAGTTCGGGGGGCAGGCTCCTACGAGCAGTACTTC. It specifies CASSLVRGAGSYEQYF.

V gene TRBV5-6 combines with J gene TRBJ2-1; D gene ambiguous. CDR1 is SGHDT and CDR2 is YYEEEE in the germline V gene. The ends were cut back, 1 base at V and 9 bases at J, with 5 bases in the middle. This CDR3 is built from 11 residues. CDR3 amino acids: CASSLTLEQFF. The CDR3, as DNA: TGTGCCAGCAGCTTGACTCTTGAGCAGTTCTTC.